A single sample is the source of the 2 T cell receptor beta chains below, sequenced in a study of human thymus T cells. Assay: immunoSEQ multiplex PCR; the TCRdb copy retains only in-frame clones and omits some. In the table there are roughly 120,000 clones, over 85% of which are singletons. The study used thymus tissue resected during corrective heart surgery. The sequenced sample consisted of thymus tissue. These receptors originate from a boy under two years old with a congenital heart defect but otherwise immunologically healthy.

The CDR3 nucleotides read TGCGCCAGCAGCTTGGAGGCTAGCGGGGGCGGTGAGGAGACCCAGTACTTC. Amino acid sequence: CASSLEASGGGEETQYF. The chain is built from TRBV5-1 and TRBJ2-5; 10 positions match TRBD2. Germline V gives CDR1 SGHRS, CDR2 YFSETQ. Unmatched junction bases numbered 10, after V lost 0 bases and J lost 5 bases. The CDR3 length is 17 residues.

CDR3 region: CSAQGLSYTF. The CDR3 nucleotides read TGCAGTGCTCAGGGGTTGAGCTACACCTTC. The chain employs TRBV20-1 and TRBJ1-2; D is possibly TRBD1 (6 bases). The CDR3 is 10 residues long. Trimming took 5 bases from V and 9 from J, leaving 10 bases between them. Germline lookup yields CDR1 DFQATT and CDR2 SNEGSKA (reference sequence).